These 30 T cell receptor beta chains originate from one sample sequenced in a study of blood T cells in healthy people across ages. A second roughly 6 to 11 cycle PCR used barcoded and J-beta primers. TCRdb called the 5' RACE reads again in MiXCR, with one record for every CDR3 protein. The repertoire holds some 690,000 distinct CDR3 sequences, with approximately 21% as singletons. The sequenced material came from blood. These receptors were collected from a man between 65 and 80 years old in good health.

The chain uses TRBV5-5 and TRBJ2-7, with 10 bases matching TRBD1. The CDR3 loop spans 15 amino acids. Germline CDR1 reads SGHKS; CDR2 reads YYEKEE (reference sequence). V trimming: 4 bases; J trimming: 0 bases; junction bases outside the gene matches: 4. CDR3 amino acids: CASSRGQGSSYEQYF. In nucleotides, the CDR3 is TGTGCCAGCAGCCGGGGACAGGGGAGCTCCTACGAGCAGTACTTC.

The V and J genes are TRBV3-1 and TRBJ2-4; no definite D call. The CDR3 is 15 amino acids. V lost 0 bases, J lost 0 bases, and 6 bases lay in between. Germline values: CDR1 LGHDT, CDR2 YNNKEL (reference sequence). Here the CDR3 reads CASSQEPLAKNIQYF. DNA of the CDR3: TGTGCCAGCAGCCAAGAGCCCCTAGCCAAAAACATTCAGTACTTC.

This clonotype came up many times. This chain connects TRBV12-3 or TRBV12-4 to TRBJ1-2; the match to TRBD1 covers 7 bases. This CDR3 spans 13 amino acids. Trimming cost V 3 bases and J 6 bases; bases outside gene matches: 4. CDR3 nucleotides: TGTGCCAGCAGTTTGGTAGGGGGCGATGGCTACACCTTC. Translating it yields CASSLVGGDGYTF.

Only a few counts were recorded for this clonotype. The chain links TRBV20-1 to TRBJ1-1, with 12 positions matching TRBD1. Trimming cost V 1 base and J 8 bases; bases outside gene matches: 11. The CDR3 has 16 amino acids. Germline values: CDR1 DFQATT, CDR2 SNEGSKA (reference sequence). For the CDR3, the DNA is TGCAGTGCTAGAGGAGGGACAGGGGGCAGGGGCCCGGAAGCTTTCTTT. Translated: CSARGGTGGRGPEAFF.

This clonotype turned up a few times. The CDR3 is CASSLGGSGVQETQYF. CDR3 DNA sequence: TGTGCCAGCAGCTTAGGTGGTAGCGGGGTCCAAGAGACCCAGTACTTC. The chain combines TRBV7-8 with TRBJ2-5, with 8 bases identical to TRBD2. Germline CDR1 reads SGHVS; CDR2 reads FQNEAQ. This CDR3 contains 16 residues. V was pared by 1 base and J by 1 base, with 5 bases of the junction left unmatched.

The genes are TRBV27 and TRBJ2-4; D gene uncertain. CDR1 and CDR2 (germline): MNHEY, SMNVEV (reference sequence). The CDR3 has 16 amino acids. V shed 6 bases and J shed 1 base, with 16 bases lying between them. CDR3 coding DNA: TGTGCCAGCAGCCCTGGACGGCCGGAGGCCAAAAACATTCAGTACTTC. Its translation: CASSPGRPEAKNIQYF.

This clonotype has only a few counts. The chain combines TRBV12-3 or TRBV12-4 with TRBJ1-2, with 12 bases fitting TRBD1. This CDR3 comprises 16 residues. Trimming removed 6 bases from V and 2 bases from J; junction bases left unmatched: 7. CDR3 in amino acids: CASSPGTGGANYGYTF. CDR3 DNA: TGTGCCAGCAGCCCCGGGACAGGGGGCGCGAACTATGGCTACACCTTC.

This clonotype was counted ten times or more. CDR3 loop: CASSRGGSGANVLTF. The CDR3 region has the DNA TGTGCCAGCAGCCGAGGCGGCTCTGGGGCCAACGTCCTGACTTTC. The chain couples TRBV28 to TRBJ2-6; D is unresolved. The V end was cut by 6 bases, the J end by 0 bases, with 9 bases between. Germline CDR1 and CDR2: MDHEN and SYDVKM. The CDR3 spans 15 residues.

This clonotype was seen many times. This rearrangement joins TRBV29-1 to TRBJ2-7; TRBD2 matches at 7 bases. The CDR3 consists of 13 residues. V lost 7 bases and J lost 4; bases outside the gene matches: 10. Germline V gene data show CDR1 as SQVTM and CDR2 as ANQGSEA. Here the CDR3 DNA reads TGCAGCGCTGACCGGGACTACCTTTACGAGCAGTACGTC. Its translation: CSADRDYLYEQYV.

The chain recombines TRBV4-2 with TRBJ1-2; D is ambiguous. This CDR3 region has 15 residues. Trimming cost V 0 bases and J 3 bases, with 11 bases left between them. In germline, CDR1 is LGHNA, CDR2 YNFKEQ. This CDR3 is CASSQDGSRDYGYTF. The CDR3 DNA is TGTGCCAGCAGCCAAGATGGGTCTCGAGACTATGGCTACACCTTC.

CDR3 region: CASSNRQPLDEQYF. CDR3 coding DNA: TGTGCCAGCAGTAATCGACAGCCCCTTGACGAGCAGTACTTC. This chain links TRBV12-3 or TRBV12-4 with TRBJ2-1; D possibly corresponds to TRBD1 (5 bases). The end of the DNA aligns better with TRBJ2-7, so the J call may be wrong. CDR3 size: 14 residues.

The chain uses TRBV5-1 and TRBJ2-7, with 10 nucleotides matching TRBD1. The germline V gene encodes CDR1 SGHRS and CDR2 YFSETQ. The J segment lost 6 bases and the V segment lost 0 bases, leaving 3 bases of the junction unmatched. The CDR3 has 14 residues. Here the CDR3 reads CASSLARTGGEQYF. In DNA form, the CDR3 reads TGCGCCAGCAGCTTGGCTAGGACAGGGGGCGAGCAGTACTTC.

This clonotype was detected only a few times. In DNA form, the CDR3 reads TGTGCCAGCAGTTTATCGTTTGTGGGGGATACGCAGTATTTT. Encoded protein: CASSLSFVGDTQYF. This rearrangement joins TRBV12-3 or TRBV12-4 to TRBJ2-3, with unresolved D. Trimming removed 2 bases from V and 6 bases from J, with 12 bases in between. The CDR3 has 14 residues.

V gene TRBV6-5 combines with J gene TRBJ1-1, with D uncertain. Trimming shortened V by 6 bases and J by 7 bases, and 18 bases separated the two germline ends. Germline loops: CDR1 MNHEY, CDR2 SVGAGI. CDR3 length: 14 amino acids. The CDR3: CASRVSPVLNEAFF. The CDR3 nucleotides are TGTGCCAGCAGGGTTTCCCCCGTCCTAAATGAAGCTTTCTTT.

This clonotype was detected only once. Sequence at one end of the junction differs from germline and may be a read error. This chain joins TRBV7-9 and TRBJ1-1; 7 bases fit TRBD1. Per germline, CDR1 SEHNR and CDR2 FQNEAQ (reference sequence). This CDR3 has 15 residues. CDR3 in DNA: TGTGCCTGCAGCTTAGCGACAGGGCGAAACACTGAAGCTTTCTTT. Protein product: CACSLATGRNTEAFF.

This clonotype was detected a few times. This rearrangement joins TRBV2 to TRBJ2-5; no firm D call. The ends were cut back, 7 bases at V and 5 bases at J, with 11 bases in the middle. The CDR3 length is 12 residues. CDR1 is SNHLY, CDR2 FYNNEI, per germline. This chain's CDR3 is CASTSKWETQYF. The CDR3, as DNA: TGTGCCAGCACCTCTAAGTGGGAGACCCAGTACTTC.

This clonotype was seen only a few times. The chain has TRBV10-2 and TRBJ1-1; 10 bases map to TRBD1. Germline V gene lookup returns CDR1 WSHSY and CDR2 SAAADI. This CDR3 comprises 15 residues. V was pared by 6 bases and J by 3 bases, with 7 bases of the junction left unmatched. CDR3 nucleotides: TGCGCCAGCAGATTTCCGGGACAGGGGCACACTGAAGCTTTCTTT. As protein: CASRFPGQGHTEAFF.

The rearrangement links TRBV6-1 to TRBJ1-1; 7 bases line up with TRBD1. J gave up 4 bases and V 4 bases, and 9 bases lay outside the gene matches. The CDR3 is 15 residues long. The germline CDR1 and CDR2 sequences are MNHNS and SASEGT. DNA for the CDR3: TGTGCCAGCAGTGCAACAGGGGAGTTCGGCACTGAAGCTTTCTTT. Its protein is CASSATGEFGTEAFF.

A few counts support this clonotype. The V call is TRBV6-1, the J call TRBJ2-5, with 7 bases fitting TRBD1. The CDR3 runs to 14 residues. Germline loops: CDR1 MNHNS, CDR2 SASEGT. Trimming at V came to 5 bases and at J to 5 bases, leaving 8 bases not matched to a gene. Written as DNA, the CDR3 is TGTGCCAGCAGTTTCTCCGACAGGGCGGAGACCCAGTACTTC. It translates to CASSFSDRAETQYF.

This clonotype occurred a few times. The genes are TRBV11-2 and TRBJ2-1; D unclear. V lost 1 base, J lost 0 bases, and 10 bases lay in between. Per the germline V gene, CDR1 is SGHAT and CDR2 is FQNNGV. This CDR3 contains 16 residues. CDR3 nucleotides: TGTGCCAGCAGCTTAGCTACGCAGAGCTCCTACAATGAGCAGTTCTTC. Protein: CASSLATQSSYNEQFF.

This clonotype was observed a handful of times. The CDR3 region has the DNA TGTGCCAGCACGGGACAAAGTGGGGGCTACACCTTC. The encoded protein is CASTGQSGGYTF. The J gene is TRBJ1-2, the V gene TRBV25-1; D is perhaps TRBD1 (6 bases). CDR1 is MGHDK, CDR2 SYGVNS, per germline. V was pared by 7 bases and J by 8 bases, with 14 bases between. The CDR3 runs to 12 residues.

The CDR3 here is CASSLVLRNEQFF. CDR3 coding DNA: TGTGCCAGCAGCTTAGTCTTAAGGAATGAGCAGTTCTTC. The chain employs TRBV7-6 and TRBJ2-5; D is undetermined. The DNA end favors TRBJ2-1, so the J call may be wrong. Germline V lookup: CDR1 SGHVS, CDR2 FNYEAQ. The CDR3 loop spans 13 amino acids.

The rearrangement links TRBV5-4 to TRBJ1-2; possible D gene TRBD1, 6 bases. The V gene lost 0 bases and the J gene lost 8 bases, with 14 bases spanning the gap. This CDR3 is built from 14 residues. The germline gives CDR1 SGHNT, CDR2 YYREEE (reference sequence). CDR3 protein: CASSLARGAEGYTF. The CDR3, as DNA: TGTGCCAGCAGCTTGGCTCGGGGGGCGGAAGGCTACACCTTC.

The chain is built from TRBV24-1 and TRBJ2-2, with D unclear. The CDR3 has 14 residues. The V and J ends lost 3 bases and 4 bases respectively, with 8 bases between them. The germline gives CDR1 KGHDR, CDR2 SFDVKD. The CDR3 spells CATSDEGPTGELFF. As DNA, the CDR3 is TGTGCCACCAGTGATGAAGGGCCCACCGGGGAGCTGTTTTTT.

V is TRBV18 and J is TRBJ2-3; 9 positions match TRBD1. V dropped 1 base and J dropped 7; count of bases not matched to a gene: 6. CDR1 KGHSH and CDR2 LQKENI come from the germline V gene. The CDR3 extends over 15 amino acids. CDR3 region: CASSPRTGAQNTQYF. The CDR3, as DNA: TGTGCCAGCTCACCACGGACAGGGGCTCAGAATACGCAGTATTTT.

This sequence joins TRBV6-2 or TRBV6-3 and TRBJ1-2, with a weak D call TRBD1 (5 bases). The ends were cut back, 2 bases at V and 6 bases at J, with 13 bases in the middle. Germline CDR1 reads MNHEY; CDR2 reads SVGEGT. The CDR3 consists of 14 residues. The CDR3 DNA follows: TGTGCCAGCAGTTACCCGAGGGGCCTGGATGGCTACACCTTC. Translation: CASSYPRGLDGYTF.

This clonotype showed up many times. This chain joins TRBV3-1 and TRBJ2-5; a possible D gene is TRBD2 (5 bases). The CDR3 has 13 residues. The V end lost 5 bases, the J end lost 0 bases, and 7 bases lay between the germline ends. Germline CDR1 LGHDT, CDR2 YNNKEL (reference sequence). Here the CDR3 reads CASSSADQETQYF. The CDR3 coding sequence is TGTGCCAGCAGCTCAGCGGACCAAGAGACCCAGTACTTC.

CDR3 loop: CSAGSGLTKTQYF. CDR3 nucleotide sequence: TGCAGTGCAGGGTCGGGACTGACGAAGACCCAGTACTTC. This chain links TRBV20-1 with TRBJ2-5; maybe TRBD2 (6 bases). CDR3 length: 13 amino acids. V was trimmed by 6 bases and J by 6 bases, leaving 17 bases between them. The germline CDR1 and CDR2 sequences are DFQATT and SNEGSKA (reference sequence).

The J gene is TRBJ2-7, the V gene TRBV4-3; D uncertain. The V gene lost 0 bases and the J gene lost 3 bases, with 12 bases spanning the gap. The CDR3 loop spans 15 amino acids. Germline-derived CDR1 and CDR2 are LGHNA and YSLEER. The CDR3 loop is CASSQDKSTVYEQYF. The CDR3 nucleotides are TGCGCCAGCAGCCAAGATAAATCAACCGTCTACGAGCAGTACTTC.

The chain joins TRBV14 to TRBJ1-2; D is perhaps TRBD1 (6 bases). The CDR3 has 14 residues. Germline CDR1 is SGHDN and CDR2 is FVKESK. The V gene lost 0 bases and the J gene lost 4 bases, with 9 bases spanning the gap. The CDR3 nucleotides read TGTGCCAGCAGCCAAGAGACAGGCCCCTATGGCTACACCTTC. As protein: CASSQETGPYGYTF.